This T cell receptor beta chain originates from a study of shared clonotypes between healthy human individuals. Between the trimmed V and J ends, which lost 0 bases and 8 bases, there was a span of 14 bases. CDR1 is SGHRS, CDR2 YFSETQ, per germline. This CDR3 region has 14 residues. Per the study methods: Filtering differed, since immunoSEQ gave only junction sequences and no quality scores. Profiling relied on immunoSEQ multiplex PCR, and the TCRdb table lists in-frame clones only, not all of them. V and J calls and clone size are as listed in that table; D and trimming were resolved from the DNA. This table holds more than 900,000 clones, approximately 78% found once. HIV-negative, healthy adults without recent acute infections or vaccinations were the donors.

Sample: memory CD4+ T cells from PBMCs. The subset here: CD45RA-negative fraction. The clonotype was recovered from a man between 18 and 29 years old in good health. Some clones in this sample may be carry-over from other donors' samples. J is TRBJ1-2 and V is TRBV5-1; D is possibly TRBD1 (6 bases). CDR3: CASSLAWGLEGYTF. The CDR3 DNA reads TGCGCCAGCAGCTTGGCGTGGGGGCTGGAGGGCTACACCTTC.